One sample yielded the 18 T cell receptor beta chains listed below, sequenced in a study of T-cell reconstitution after alpha-beta-depleted transplantation in children. Unique molecular identifiers were incorporated during preparation of the TCRbeta library. TCRdb used MiXCR to reprocess the PCR reads, holding one entry per CDR3 protein. The table has 250,000 to 300,000 distinct CDR3 sequences, roughly 9.5% seen once. Sequenced here: PBMCs from the stem cell graft donor, sampled from the stem cell graft. These receptor sequences come from a human donor who donated a stem cell graft to a child with SCID.

This clonotype came up many times. The rearrangement links TRBV20-1 to TRBJ2-2; 7 nucleotides align to TRBD1. The CDR3 length is 15 residues. With V trimmed by 1 base and J by 6 bases, 8 bases remained unmatched. The germline V gene has CDR1 DFQATT and CDR2 SNEGSKA (reference sequence). This chain's CDR3 is CSARGRTGDAGELFF. The DNA of the CDR3 is TGCAGTGCTAGAGGCCGGACAGGAGATGCCGGGGAGCTGTTTTTT.

This clonotype was observed at least ten times. The chain joins TRBV29-1 to TRBJ1-1; weak D call: TRBD1 (6 bases). Germline CDR1 reads SQVTM; CDR2 reads ANQGSEA. The CDR3 consists of 16 residues. The V gene lost 0 bases and the J gene lost 0 bases, with 14 bases spanning the gap. CDR3 bases: TGCAGCGTTGAAGATCCTCAGGGGATCATGAACACTGAAGCTTTCTTT. It codes for CSVEDPQGIMNTEAFF.

This clonotype was recorded many times. The chain has TRBV12-3 or TRBV12-4 and TRBJ1-4, with TRBD1 as a possible D gene (5 bases). This CDR3 is built from 14 residues. V lost 3 bases and J lost 7, with 12 bases in between. The CDR3 here is CASSFGGDGEKLFF. CDR3 in DNA: TGTGCCAGCAGTTTCGGGGGGGATGGTGAAAAACTGTTTTTT.

This clonotype has at least ten counts. This chain links TRBV5-1 with TRBJ2-3; D remains ambiguous. This CDR3 has 13 residues. The V gene's germline CDR1 is SGHRS and CDR2 YFSETQ. Trimming cost V 2 bases and J 5 bases, with 9 bases left between them. The chain's CDR3 is CASSFGHGDTQYF. In nucleotides, the CDR3 is TGCGCCAGCAGCTTCGGGCATGGAGATACGCAGTATTTT.

Points on this clonotype: A read error may be the cause here, since a much bigger clone is one base away. The chain joins TRBV12-3 or TRBV12-4 to TRBJ2-7; 12 positions agree with TRBD1. The CDR3 totals 14 residues. J was trimmed by 11 bases and V by 2 bases; bases with no gene match: 7. The CDR3, as DNA: TGTGCCAGCAGTTTACGGGGACAGGGGGCATACAAGTACTTC. Translation: CASSLRGQGAYKYF.

This chain joins TRBV4-1 and TRBJ2-3; D tentatively reads TRBD1 or TRBD2 (6 bases each). The germline gives CDR1 MGHRA, CDR2 YSYEKL. The ends were cut back, 3 bases at V and 6 bases at J, with 19 bases in the middle. CDR3 length: 16 residues. The chain's CDR3 is CASSQPRRGRYDTQYF. CDR3 nucleotides: TGCGCCAGCAGCCAGCCCCGACGGGGGCGATATGATACGCAGTATTTT.

The J gene is TRBJ2-5, the V gene TRBV5-1; 9 nucleotides agree with TRBD2. The V and J ends lost 0 bases and 9 bases, in that order; junction bases with no gene match: 12. The CDR3 runs 16 residues. Germline CDR1 is SGHRS and CDR2 is YFSETQ. The CDR3 bases are TGCGCCAGCAGCTTGGAGGCTAGCGGGGATGTGGTGGCCCAGTACTTC. It is translated as CASSLEASGDVVAQYF.

The V call is TRBV3-1, the J call TRBJ1-3; D is unresolved. With 4 bases removed from V and 0 bases from J, the gap between germline ends came to 10 bases. Germline CDR1 is LGHDT and CDR2 is YNNKEL (reference sequence). The CDR3 sequence is 15 residues long. CDR3 residues: CASSPIMSSGNTIYF. In DNA form, the CDR3 reads TGTGCCAGCAGCCCAATTATGAGCTCTGGAAACACCATATATTTT.

At least ten counts were recorded for this clonotype. The V gene is TRBV29-1, the J gene TRBJ2-1; no reliable D call. The CDR3 length is 13 residues. Germline CDR1 SQVTM, CDR2 ANQGSEA. With 3 bases removed from V and 3 bases from J, the gap between germline ends came to 9 bases. CDR3 sequence: CSVDGVRYNEQFF. DNA for the CDR3: TGCAGCGTTGACGGAGTTCGCTACAATGAGCAGTTCTTC.

This clonotype has just one count. One base away lies a much larger clone, so this may be a sequencing read error. The chain couples TRBV5-1 to TRBJ1-1, with 10 bases aligning to TRBD1. CDR1 is SGHRS and CDR2 is YFSETQ in the germline V gene. This CDR3 is 14 amino acids long. The CDR3 DNA follows: TGCGCCAGCGGCTTGGGGACAGGGGACACTGAAGCTTTCTTT. It encodes CASGLGTGDTEAFF.

This chain links TRBV2 with TRBJ2-7; D is undetermined. The CDR3 runs to 13 residues. The germline V gene has CDR1 SNHLY and CDR2 FYNNEI. Trimming stripped 7 bases from V and 2 bases from J, with 12 bases between. CDR3 sequence: CASTRAGPYEQYF. In nucleotides, the CDR3 is TGTGCCAGCACCCGAGCTGGCCCCTACGAGCAGTACTTC.

This clonotype was seen only a few times. The chain carries TRBV5-1 and TRBJ1-5; D is unclear. V lost 0 bases, J lost 7 bases, and 14 bases lay in between. The CDR3 totals 15 residues. Looked up from germline, CDR1 is SGHRS and CDR2 is YFSETQ. The DNA for the CDR3 is TGCGCCAGCAGCTTGGGTTGGGGATTAGGGCAGCCCCAGCATTTT. It encodes CASSLGWGLGQPQHF.

This clonotype was seen many times. This rearrangement joins TRBV7-8 to TRBJ1-2, with a tentative D call TRBD1 (5 bases). CDR3 size: 14 residues. Germline V lookup: CDR1 SGHVS, CDR2 FQNEAQ. V lost 1 base and J 4 bases, leaving 10 bases between the germline ends. The CDR3 DNA reads as TGTGCCAGCAGCTTAGGACAGCACCTCTATGGCTACACCTTC. Its protein is CASSLGQHLYGYTF.

This chain uses TRBV7-9 with TRBJ2-7; D might be TRBD1 (5 bases). Germline V lookup: CDR1 SEHNR, CDR2 FQNEAQ (reference sequence). This CDR3 has 13 amino acids. The V end lost 2 bases, the J end lost 2 bases, and 7 bases lay between the germline ends. The CDR3 DNA is TGTGCCAGCAGCTTAAGACAGACCTACGAGCAGTACTTC. It yields the protein CASSLRQTYEQYF.

This clonotype was recorded a few times. This chain joins TRBV18 and TRBJ2-1; a possible D gene is TRBD2 (6 bases). V was pared by 3 bases and J by 0 bases, with 12 bases between. Per germline, CDR1 KGHSH and CDR2 LQKENI. The CDR3 totals 16 residues. The CDR3 DNA sequence: TGTGCCAGCTCACCTACACTAGCAAGCTCCTACAATGAGCAGTTCTTC. This gives the protein CASSPTLASSYNEQFF.

A few counts support this clonotype. The DNA for the CDR3 is TGTGCCAGCAGAGGAGCGGGGACTGTGGGGACCCAGTACTTC. It encodes CASRGAGTVGTQYF. The chain employs TRBV27 and TRBJ2-5; TRBD2 matches at 7 bases. The CDR3 is made up of 14 amino acids. After removal of 6 bases from V and 7 bases from J, the junction contained 11 bases not matched to a gene. Germline-derived CDR1 and CDR2 are MNHEY and SMNVEV (reference sequence).

This clonotype was detected a few times. This chain links TRBV5-1 with TRBJ2-3; 7 bases are a match to TRBD2. The CDR3 runs to 14 residues. The V and J ends lost 5 bases and 2 bases, in that order; junction bases with no gene match: 5. The germline CDR1 and CDR2 sequences are SGHRS and YFSETQ. This chain's CDR3 is CASSSGDYTDTQYF. The DNA for the CDR3 is TGCGCCAGCAGTTCTGGGGACTACACAGATACGCAGTATTTT.

The gene calls are TRBV7-9 and TRBJ1-1; TRBD1 agrees at 7 bases. The ends lost 2 bases at V and 0 bases at J; junction bases unmatched: 9. The CDR3 is 17 amino acids. Germline-derived CDR1 and CDR2 are SEHNR and FQNEAQ (reference sequence). As DNA, the CDR3 is TGTGCCAGCAGCTTACGGAGGGGGCTGGGAGTGAACACTGAAGCTTTCTTT. It encodes CASSLRRGLGVNTEAFF.